The rows below give T cell receptor beta chains drawn from one sample of a study of Japanese encephalitis immunity and Zika vaccine responses. MiXCR, run by TCRdb on the 5' RACE reads, gives a single entry per CDR3 protein. The sample contains 1,500 to 2,000 distinct CDR3 sequences, 4.5% to 5.5% of which appear only once. The specimen was antigen-activated CD4+ T cells from blood, cultured, collected during a Zika inactivated vaccine study. The receptors come from an adult woman who received an inactivated Zika virus vaccine. Each CDR3 is given with its conserved first and last residue. The order of the fields is V gene, clone size, J gene, D gene, CDR3 DNA, CDR3 protein. The D gene is left open where the match is weak. The size field reads once, few, many, or a class for an expanded clone.

>TRBV6-2/TRBV6-3|few|TRBJ2-5|TRBD2
TGTGCCAGCAGCTTAACGGGGGCTAGCGGGGAGAAAGAGACCCAGTACTTC
CASSLTGASGEKETQYF
>TRBV10-3|medium-sized|TRBJ1-2|.
TGTGCCATCAGACCCGGGGGGGGGGATGGCTACACCTTC
CAIRPGGGDGYTF